A selection of T cell receptor beta chains follows, all from one sample in a study of CXCR3-negative and CXCR3-positive naive CD8 T cells. No DNA is given; TCRdb re-called the 5' RACE reads and lists each CDR3 protein once. Its table records some 140,000 distinct CDR3 sequences. The sample consisted of naive CXCR3+ CD8+ T cells from blood. The receptors were sampled from a human donor in good health. Some clones in this sample may be carry-over from other donors' samples. Both conserved end residues are part of each CDR3. Fields, in order: V gene, J gene, CDR3 protein.

TRBV9	TRBJ1-2	CASSVQRDRVGSMGGYTF
TRBV7-3	TRBJ2-3	CASSLLLTDTQYF
TRBV5-1	TRBJ1-1	CASHKGGYTEAFF
TRBV6-2/TRBV6-3	TRBJ2-7	CASSYDLAQPYEQYF
TRBV7-7	TRBJ1-1	CASSEDMYTEAFF
TRBV27	TRBJ2-3	CASSSQNTDTQYF
TRBV27	TRBJ2-1	CASSTGTSGGYNEQFF
TRBV29-1	TRBJ1-2	CSVGGSNYGYTF
TRBV27	TRBJ1-1	CASSLSYGSTEAFF
TRBV11-2	TRBJ2-5	CASSLSGVETQYF
TRBV28	TRBJ2-5	CASSLISTEETQYF
TRBV23-1	TRBJ1-1	CASSRLLNRGATEAFF
TRBV19	TRBJ1-5	CASSIPTDRFSNQPQHF
TRBV9	TRBJ2-1	CASSASGQGHINEQFF
TRBV24-1	TRBJ2-2	CATSRTYNTGELFF
TRBV7-9	TRBJ2-7	CASTQGGGVTYEQYF